A single sample gave rise to the 20 T cell receptor beta chains below, sequenced in a study of blood T cells in healthy people across ages. Next came a second PCR, run for roughly 7 to 12 cycles, which used a sample-barcoded 5' primer along with a J-beta primer mix. One entry per CDR3 protein results from TCRdb running MiXCR on the 5' RACE reads. The repertoire consists of 700,000 to 1,000,000 distinct CDR3 sequences, with roughly 44% occurring once and the leading ten covering about a fifth. The specimen was blood. These receptors were taken from a man aged 55-75 years in good health.

As for this clonotype: A much larger clone is a single base away; this may be a read error. The chain employs TRBV20-1 and TRBJ2-7, with D unresolved. The J call may not be correct, given that the DNA end is closer to TRBJ2-5. The length of the CDR3 is 14 residues. The germline V gene encodes CDR1 DFQATT and CDR2 SNEGSKA (reference sequence). This chain's CDR3 is CSAKRTNIEETQYF. Here the CDR3 DNA reads TGCAGTGCAAAGCGTACAAACATTGAAGAGACCCAGTACTTC.

This clonotype has just a few counts. The chain is built from TRBV5-6 and TRBJ2-4, with 7 nucleotides matching TRBD1. The J call may be wrong; the DNA end is better matched by TRBJ2-7. CDR3 length: 16 residues. Germline CDR1 reads SGHDT; CDR2 reads YYEEEE. The CDR3 region has the DNA TGTGCCAGCAGCTTACCCGAGGGGGCCAGGGGTGACGAGCAGTACTTC. Translating gives CASSLPEGARGDEQYF.

This clonotype has only one observation. The J gene is TRBJ2-1, the V gene TRBV20-1; 7 bases line up with TRBD1. From germline, CDR1 is DFQATT and CDR2 SNEGSKA (reference sequence). J was trimmed by 0 bases and V by 4 bases; bases with no gene match: 6. This CDR3 is built from 15 residues. The chain's CDR3 is CSATRQGSSYNEQFF. CDR3 in DNA: TGCAGTGCTACCCGACAGGGTAGCTCCTACAATGAGCAGTTCTTC.

The J gene is TRBJ1-1, the V gene TRBV7-2, with a possible D match to TRBD1 (6 bases). This CDR3 spans 14 amino acids. The V gene's germline CDR1 is SGHTA and CDR2 FQGNSA. V lost 3 bases to trimming and J lost 6 bases, with 14 bases between them. DNA of the CDR3: TGTGCCAGCAGCTTCAGGGGCTATGACCCTGAAGCTTTCTTT. Protein product: CASSFRGYDPEAFF.

The chain links TRBV14 to TRBJ2-3; TRBD2 is a possible D gene (5 bases). V dropped 1 base and J dropped 10 bases, with 12 bases sitting between them. CDR3 length: 13 amino acids. Germline lookup yields CDR1 SGHDN and CDR2 FVKESK. The CDR3 region has the DNA TGTGCCAGCAGCCAAGTGGGGAGTGCAGCGCAGTATTTT. The encoded protein is CASSQVGSAAQYF. Looking up the rest from reference TRBV14 and TRBJ2-3 gives the full variable domain: EAGVTQFPSHSVIEKGQTVTLRCDPISGHDNLYWYRRVMGKEIKFLLHFVKESKQDESGMPNNRFLAERTGGTYSTLKVQPAELEDSGVYFCASSQVGSAAQYFGPGTRLTVL.

CDR3 nucleotide sequence: TGCGCCAGCAGCTTAGGGACAGGAGGCAGCAATCAGCCCCAGCATTTT. Translated, it gives CASSLGTGGSNQPQHF. The rearrangement uses TRBV5-1 and TRBJ1-5; 8 bases are a match to TRBD1. Per germline, CDR1 SGHRS and CDR2 YFSETQ. The CDR3 is made up of 16 amino acids. The junction had 5 bases not matched to a gene; V was cut back by 2 bases and J by 1 base.

The chain combines TRBV4-3 with TRBJ2-2, with D perhaps assigned TRBD1 or TRBD2 (6 bases each). Germline CDR1 LGHNA, CDR2 YSLEER. The V end lost 0 bases, the J end lost 4 bases, and 12 bases lay between the germline ends. CDR3 size: 16 residues. The CDR3: CASSQEGGYSTGELFF. The CDR3 DNA reads TGCGCCAGCAGCCAAGAAGGGGGGTATTCCACCGGGGAGCTGTTTTTT.

This clonotype was seen a handful of times. The chain recombines TRBV9 with TRBJ2-1; perhaps TRBD2 as D (6 bases). The CDR3 has 16 residues. Germline V gene sequence: CDR1 SGDLS, CDR2 YYNGEE. V gave up 0 bases and J gave up 5 bases, with 15 bases separating them. CDR3 sequence (DNA): TGTGCCAGCAGCGTAGCCCCTGGGGGGATAGACAATGAGCAGTTCTTC. This sequence encodes CASSVAPGGIDNEQFF.

The chain joins TRBV12-3 or TRBV12-4 to TRBJ2-7; D is perhaps TRBD2 (6 bases). CDR3 size: 14 residues. V lost 7 bases and J 3 bases, leaving 16 bases between the germline ends. This CDR3 reads CASTLGGLRYEQYF. CDR3 bases: TGTGCCAGCACCCTGGGGGGACTCCGCTACGAGCAGTACTTC.

The chain employs TRBV11-2 and TRBJ2-1; 13 bases line up with TRBD2. CDR1 SGHAT and CDR2 FQNNGV come from the germline V gene. This CDR3 has 15 amino acids. Losses at the gene ends were 7 bases for V and 5 bases for J; bases not matched to a gene: 5. The CDR3 sequence: CASTTTSGGHNEQFF. CDR3 coding DNA: TGTGCCAGCACCACGACTAGCGGGGGGCACAATGAGCAGTTCTTC.

This chain connects TRBV20-1 to TRBJ2-7; 10 nucleotides align to TRBD1. From germline, CDR1 is DFQATT and CDR2 SNEGSKA (reference sequence). The CDR3 spans 14 residues. The trim removed 0 bases at V and 2 bases at J, leaving 1 base unmatched. The CDR3 DNA follows: TGCAGTGCTAGAGAAGGGACAGGGGCCTACGAGCAGTACTTC. This encodes CSAREGTGAYEQYF.

The CDR3 DNA sequence: TGTGCCAGCAGCGCCCTTTCGGAGCGGGGGCTACCCGATACGCAGTATTTT. It encodes CASSALSERGLPDTQYF. The chain combines TRBV9 with TRBJ2-3; TRBD2 aligns across 8 bases. Germline lookup yields CDR1 SGDLS and CDR2 YYNGEE. Trimming took 3 bases from V and 6 from J; bases not matched to a gene: 15. CDR3 length equals 17 residues.

This chain uses TRBV20-1 with TRBJ2-1; 8 bases map to TRBD2. This CDR3 region has 14 residues. The germline V gene encodes CDR1 DFQATT and CDR2 SNEGSKA (reference sequence). After removal of 2 bases from V and 12 bases from J, the junction contained 12 bases not matched to a gene. CDR3 in amino acids: CSARREFSGDGQFF. The CDR3 nucleotides are TGCAGTGCTAGAAGAGAGTTTAGCGGGGACGGGCAGTTCTTC.

This clonotype was counted between two and nine times. The chain joins TRBV7-3 to TRBJ2-3, with D uncertain. V gave up 0 bases and J gave up 4 bases, with 11 bases separating them. This CDR3 has 15 amino acids. Per the germline V gene, CDR1 is SGHTA and CDR2 is FQGTGA. CDR3 sequence (DNA): TGTGCCAGCAGCTTAACCTTGGGCGTCCCAGATACGCAGTATTTT. It codes for CASSLTLGVPDTQYF.

In this sample, this clonotype turned up a few times. The genes are TRBV29-1 and TRBJ2-4; 8 nucleotides align to TRBD2. Per germline, CDR1 SQVTM and CDR2 ANQGSEA. With V trimmed by 3 bases and J by 7 bases, 17 bases remained unmatched. The CDR3 sequence is 17 residues long. CDR3 amino acids: CSVEEILAASGVNIQYF. The DNA of the CDR3 is TGCAGCGTTGAGGAGATACTAGCGGCTTCGGGCGTGAACATTCAGTACTTC.

This clonotype came up a few times. This chain joins TRBV27 and TRBJ2-3, with TRBD2 matching over 13 bases. Trimming took 5 bases from V and 7 from J; bases not matched to a gene: 12. The CDR3 is 17 residues long. Germline loops: CDR1 MNHEY, CDR2 SMNVEV (reference sequence). The CDR3 is CASSTSTSGGAVNTQYF. As DNA, the CDR3 is TGTGCCAGCAGTACCTCAACTAGCGGGGGGGCGGTAAATACGCAGTATTTT.

This chain links TRBV10-3 with TRBJ1-1, with D hard to call. The CDR3 has 13 residues. In germline, CDR1 is ENHRY, CDR2 SYGVKD. The ends were cut back, 3 bases at V and 4 bases at J, with 9 bases in the middle. CDR3 sequence reads: CAISEGRPTEAFF. In DNA, the CDR3 is TGTGCCATCAGTGAAGGCCGCCCCACTGAAGCTTTCTTT.

This clonotype showed up just a few times. This chain connects TRBV7-8 to TRBJ2-7, with D unresolved. V was pared by 4 bases and J by 3 bases, with 10 bases between. The CDR3 is 13 residues long. Looked up from germline, CDR1 is SGHVS and CDR2 is FQNEAQ. CDR3 sequence: CASSSKEDYEQYF. The CDR3 DNA sequence: TGTGCCAGCAGCTCTAAGGAAGACTACGAGCAGTACTTC. The variable domain in full, with the rest retrieved from reference TRBV7-8 and TRBJ2-7, is GAGVSQSPRYKVAKRGQDVALRCDPISGHVSLFWYQQALGQGPEFLTYFQNEAQLDKSGLPSDRFFAERPEGSVSTLKIQRTQQEDSAVYLCASSSKEDYEQYFGPGTRLTVT.

V is TRBV7-2 and J is TRBJ1-6; D may be TRBD1 (6 bases). Trimming removed 10 bases from V and 5 bases from J, with 15 bases in between. This CDR3 has 14 amino acids. Germline values: CDR1 SGHTA, CDR2 FQGNSA. As DNA, the CDR3 is TGTGCCACCAGGCCAGGGGCTAATAATTCACCCCTCCACTTT. This gives the protein CATRPGANNSPLHF.

A word on this clonotype: Relative to the germline gene, one junction end is altered; a read error may explain this. The chain combines TRBV6-5 with TRBJ2-3; TRBD1 aligns across 8 bases. The CDR3 is 15 amino acids. The germline gives CDR1 MNHEY, CDR2 SVGAGI. The chain's CDR3 is CANSTDRGHSNTQYF. The CDR3 coding sequence is TGTGCCAACAGTACAGACAGGGGTCATTCGAATACGCAGTATTTT.